The present T cell receptor (beta chain) was sequenced within a study of siplizumab effects on memory and regulatory T cells. Findings of the study overall: The authors could not assign a naive or memory phenotype to roughly 75-95% of proliferating CD4+ or CD8+ clones.

This clone has just one count. Its matching antigen is unknown. This CDR3 region has 13 residues. Trimming shortened V by 3 bases and J by 7 bases, and 9 bases separated the two germline ends. The germline CDR1 and CDR2 sequences are MNHNS and SASEGT. Libraries were prepared by immunoSEQ multiplex PCR; TCRdb keeps only in-frame clonotypes and omits some of them. Among more than 60,000 clones listed, 93% were seen once. This TCR was recovered from a human donor in good health. What was sequenced was CD8+ T cells sorted from blood. The chain carries TRBV6-1 and TRBJ1-4; no clear D gene. The CDR3 coding sequence is TGTGCCAGCAGTGAGGGGATCTGTGAAAAACTGTTTTTT. Amino acid sequence: CASSEGICEKLFF.